This entry describes one T cell receptor beta chain. This specimen comes from a study of OX40 agonist ivuxolimab in advanced cancers. Assay: immunoSEQ multiplex PCR; the TCRdb copy retains only in-frame clones and omits some. The sample records about 69,000 clones, about 89% being singletons. This specimen was CD4+ or CD8+ T cells sorted from blood, taken in a trial of the OX40 agonist ivuxolimab. This clonotype originated in an adult with an advanced solid tumor such as melanoma, head and neck, liver or kidney cancer.

The CDR3 protein is CASSPGTENQPQHF. CDR3 bases: TGTGCCAGCTCGCCCGGGACAGAAAATCAGCCCCAGCATTTT. The rearrangement uses TRBV18 and TRBJ1-5; the match to TRBD1 covers 7 bases. The trim removed 6 bases at V and 4 bases at J, leaving 6 bases unmatched. The CDR3 spans 14 residues. From germline, CDR1 is KGHSH and CDR2 LQKENI.